The 11 T cell receptor beta chains below come from one sample, sequenced in a study of T cell responses to AZD1222 COVID-19 vaccine. The protocol was immunoSEQ multiplex PCR, while the TCRdb copy is restricted to in-frame clones and leaves out a portion. Seen here are approximately 140,000 clones, approximately 94% observed once, and the top ten hold over 1%. The starting material was peripheral blood, obtained on day 0 of AZD1222 vaccination. These receptor sequences come from an adult in good health.

The rearrangement joins TRBV7-2 to TRBJ1-4; D perhaps matches TRBD1 (6 bases). The CDR3 totals 13 residues. CDR1 is SGHTA and CDR2 is FQGNSA in the germline V gene. With 5 bases removed from V and 5 bases from J, the gap between germline ends came to 9 bases. The CDR3: CASSTDRNEKLFF. Here the CDR3 DNA reads TGTGCCAGCAGCACGGACAGAAATGAAAAACTGTTTTTT.

The chain combines TRBV20-1 with TRBJ1-6; D not certain. V was shortened by 3 bases and J by 0 bases, with 9 bases between the two germline ends. Germline V gives CDR1 DFQATT, CDR2 SNEGSKA (reference sequence). This CDR3 comprises 15 residues. The CDR3 region has the DNA TGCAGTGCTAGTGGCCGCAGCTCCTATAATTCACCCCTCCACTTT. Translating gives CSASGRSSYNSPLHF.

The CDR3 spells CASSVTGTRGETQYF. CDR3 nucleotides: TGTGCCAGCAGCGTCACCGGGACAAGGGGCGAGACCCAGTACTTC. The chain uses TRBV9 and TRBJ2-5; TRBD1 might be the D (6 bases). V gave up 2 bases and J gave up 5 bases, with 16 bases separating them. The germline V gene encodes CDR1 SGDLS and CDR2 YYNGEE. This CDR3 spans 15 amino acids.

The V gene is TRBV2, the J gene TRBJ2-3, with 10 bases aligning to TRBD2. Germline lookup yields CDR1 SNHLY and CDR2 FYNNEI. The CDR3 is 14 amino acids. The J segment lost 4 bases and the V segment lost 7 bases, leaving 5 bases of the junction unmatched. This chain's CDR3 is CASKAGGFPDTQYF. The CDR3 nucleotides are TGTGCCAGCAAAGCGGGAGGGTTCCCAGATACGCAGTATTTT. The full variable domain, in which reference TRBV2 and TRBJ2-3 provide the parts outside the CDR3, is EPEVTQTPSHQVTQMGQEVILRCVPISNHLYFYWYRQILGQKVEFLVSFYNNEISEKSEIFDDQFSVERPDGSNFTLKIRSTKLEDSAMYFCASKAGGFPDTQYFGPGTRLTVL.

The chain has TRBV12-3 or TRBV12-4 and TRBJ1-2; no firm D call. V was clipped by 2 bases and J by 6 bases, with 10 bases between them. The CDR3 is made up of 13 amino acids. This chain's CDR3 is CASSLNTADGYTF. The DNA for the CDR3 is TGTGCCAGCAGTTTAAATACAGCAGATGGCTACACCTTC.

The chain employs TRBV4-3 and TRBJ1-5; D gene ambiguous. Per germline, CDR1 LGHNA and CDR2 YSLEER. Trimming cost V 0 bases and J 5 bases, with 8 bases left between them. The CDR3 extends over 14 amino acids. This CDR3 reads CASSQDGIYQPQHF. Here the CDR3 DNA reads TGCGCCAGCAGCCAAGATGGAATTTATCAGCCCCAGCATTTT.

This clone showed up just once. V and J are TRBV5-1 and TRBJ2-2; 8 positions agree with TRBD1. Looked up from germline, CDR1 is SGHRS and CDR2 is YFSETQ. This CDR3 has 17 amino acids. V lost 0 bases to trimming and J lost 3 bases; unmatched junction nucleotides: 7. CDR3 sequence reads: CASSLVSGGPDTGELFF. In DNA, the CDR3 is TGCGCCAGCAGCTTGGTTTCAGGGGGCCCTGACACCGGGGAGCTGTTTTTT.

The V and J genes are TRBV4-1 and TRBJ2-1; the match to TRBD1 covers 7 bases. With V trimmed by 0 bases and J by 8 bases, 19 bases remained unmatched. From germline, CDR1 is MGHRA and CDR2 YSYEKL. This CDR3 is built from 19 residues. The CDR3 sequence is CASSQDLLGGGLGYDEQFF. DNA for the CDR3: TGCGCCAGCAGCCAAGATCTTCTAGGGGGCGGTTTGGGGTACGATGAGCAGTTCTTC.

This sequence joins TRBV18 and TRBJ1-2; 7 bases are shared with TRBD1. Germline CDR1 KGHSH, CDR2 LQKENI. Germline trimming cut 6 bases from V and 8 bases from J; bases unmatched to any gene: 12. The CDR3 is 14 residues long. For the CDR3, the DNA is TGTGCCAGCTCGCTTACTGACAGGGCGGCAGGCTACACCTTC. Protein product: CASSLTDRAAGYTF.

This clone showed up just once. J is TRBJ1-2 and V is TRBV5-5, with D maybe TRBD1 (5 bases). V lost 1 base to trimming and J lost 1 base, with 11 bases between them. The V gene's germline CDR1 is SGHKS and CDR2 YYEKEE (reference sequence). This CDR3 region has 15 residues. The CDR3 DNA sequence: TGTGCCAGCAGCTTGTTCCGGGACCGTAACTATGGCTACACCTTC. Translating gives CASSLFRDRNYGYTF.

The gene calls are TRBV2 and TRBJ1-3; possible D gene TRBD1, 5 bases. V shed 6 bases and J shed 0 bases, with 15 bases lying between them. Germline V CDR1 and CDR2: SNHLY, FYNNEI. The CDR3 loop spans 16 amino acids. CDR3 protein: CASRGTDWSSGNTIYF. As DNA, the CDR3 is TGTGCCAGCAGGGGGACGGACTGGAGCTCTGGAAACACCATATATTTT.